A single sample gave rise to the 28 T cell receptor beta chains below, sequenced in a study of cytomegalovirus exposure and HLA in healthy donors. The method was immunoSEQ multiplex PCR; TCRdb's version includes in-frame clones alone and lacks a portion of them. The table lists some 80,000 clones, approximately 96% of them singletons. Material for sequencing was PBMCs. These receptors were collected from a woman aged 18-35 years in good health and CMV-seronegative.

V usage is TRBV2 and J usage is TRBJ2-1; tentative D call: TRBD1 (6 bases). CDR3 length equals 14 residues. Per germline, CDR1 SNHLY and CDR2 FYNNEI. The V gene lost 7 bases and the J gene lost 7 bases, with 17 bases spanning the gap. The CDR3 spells CASNSGALGNEQFF. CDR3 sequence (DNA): TGTGCCAGCAACTCAGGGGCCCTTGGGAATGAGCAGTTCTTC. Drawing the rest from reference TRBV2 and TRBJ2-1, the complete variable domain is EPEVTQTPSHQVTQMGQEVILRCVPISNHLYFYWYRQILGQKVEFLVSFYNNEISEKSEIFDDQFSVERPDGSNFTLKIRSTKLEDSAMYFCASNSGALGNEQFFGPGTRLTVL.

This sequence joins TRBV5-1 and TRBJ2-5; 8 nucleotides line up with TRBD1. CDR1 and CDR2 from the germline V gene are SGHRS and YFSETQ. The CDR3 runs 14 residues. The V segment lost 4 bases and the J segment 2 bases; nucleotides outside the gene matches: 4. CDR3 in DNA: TGCGCCAGCAGCGGAGGGACAGGTCAAGAGACCCAGTACTTC. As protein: CASSGGTGQETQYF. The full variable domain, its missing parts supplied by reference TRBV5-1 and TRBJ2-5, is KAGVTQTPRYLIKTRGQQVTLSCSPISGHRSVSWYQQTPGQGLQFLFEYFSETQRNKGNFPGRFSGRQFSNSRSEMNVSTLELGDSALYLCASSGGTGQETQYFGPGTRLLVL.

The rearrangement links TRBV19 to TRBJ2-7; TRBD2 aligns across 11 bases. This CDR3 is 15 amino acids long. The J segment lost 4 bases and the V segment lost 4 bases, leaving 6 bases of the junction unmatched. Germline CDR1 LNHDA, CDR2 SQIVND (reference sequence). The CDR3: CASSRGLAGLYEQYF. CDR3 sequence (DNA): TGTGCCAGTAGTAGAGGACTAGCGGGCCTATACGAGCAGTACTTC.

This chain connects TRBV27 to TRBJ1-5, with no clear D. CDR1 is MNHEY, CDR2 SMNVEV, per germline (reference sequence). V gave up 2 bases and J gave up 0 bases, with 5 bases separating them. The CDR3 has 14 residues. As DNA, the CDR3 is TGTGCCAGCAGTTTAGTACTTAGCAATCAGCCCCAGCATTTT. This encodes CASSLVLSNQPQHF.

The CDR3 is CASSLRSGRNTEAFF. The CDR3 DNA reads as TGCGCCAGCAGCTTGAGGTCGGGGAGAAACACTGAAGCTTTCTTT. This chain links TRBV5-1 with TRBJ1-1; D unclear. The ends were cut back, 1 base at V and 2 bases at J, with 12 bases in the middle. Germline V gene lookup returns CDR1 SGHRS and CDR2 YFSETQ. The CDR3 totals 15 residues.

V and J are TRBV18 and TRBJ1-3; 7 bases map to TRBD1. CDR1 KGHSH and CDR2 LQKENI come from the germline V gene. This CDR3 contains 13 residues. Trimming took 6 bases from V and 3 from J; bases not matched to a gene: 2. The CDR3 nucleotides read TGTGCCAGCTCCGGGGACAGTGGAAACACCATATATTTT. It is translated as CASSGDSGNTIYF.

CDR3 region: CASAGQGAGETQYF. The CDR3 nucleotides are TGCGCCAGTGCGGGACAGGGGGCAGGAGAGACCCAGTACTTC. The J gene is TRBJ2-5, the V gene TRBV5-1; 12 positions agree with TRBD1. Germline V lookup: CDR1 SGHRS, CDR2 YFSETQ. J gave up 4 bases and V 8 bases, and 6 bases lay outside the gene matches. The CDR3 contains 14 residues.

The CDR3 bases are TGTGCCAGTTCTCTGCTAGGGGTCTACAATGAGCAGTTCTTC. Translating it yields CASSLLGVYNEQFF. The chain joins TRBV19 to TRBJ2-1, with D perhaps matching TRBD1 (5 bases). Germline lookup yields CDR1 LNHDA and CDR2 SQIVND (reference sequence). The CDR3 runs 14 residues. V was shortened by 8 bases and J by 3 bases, with 14 bases between the two germline ends.

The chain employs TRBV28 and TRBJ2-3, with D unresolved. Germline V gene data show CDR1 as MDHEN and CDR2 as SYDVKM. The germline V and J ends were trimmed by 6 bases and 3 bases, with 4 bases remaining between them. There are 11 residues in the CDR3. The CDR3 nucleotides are TGTGCCAGCAGACGGACAGATACGCAGTATTTT. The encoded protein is CASRRTDTQYF. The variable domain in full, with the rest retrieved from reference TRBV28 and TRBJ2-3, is DVKVTQSSRYLVKRTGEKVFLECVQDMDHENMFWYRQDPGLGLRLIYFSYDVKMKEKGDIPEGYSVSREKKERFSLILESASTNQTSMYLCASRRTDTQYFGPGTRLTVL.

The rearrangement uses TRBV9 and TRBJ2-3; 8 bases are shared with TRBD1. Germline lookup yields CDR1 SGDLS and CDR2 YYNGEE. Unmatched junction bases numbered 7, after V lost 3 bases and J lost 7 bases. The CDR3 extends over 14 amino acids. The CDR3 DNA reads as TGTGCCAGCAGCGCGCGGACAGGGTTAAATACGCAGTATTTT. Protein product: CASSARTGLNTQYF. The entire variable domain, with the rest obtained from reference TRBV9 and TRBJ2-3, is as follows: DSGVTQTPKHLITATGQRVTLRCSPRSGDLSVYWYQQSLDQGLQFLIQYYNGEERAKGNILERFSAQQFPDLHSELNLSSLELGDSALYFCASSARTGLNTQYFGPGTRLTVL.

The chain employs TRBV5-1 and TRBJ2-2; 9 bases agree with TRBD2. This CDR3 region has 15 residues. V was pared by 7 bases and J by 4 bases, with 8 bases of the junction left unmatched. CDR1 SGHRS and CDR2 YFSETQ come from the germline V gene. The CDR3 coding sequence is TGCGCCAGCCGACTAGCGGAGGGGAGCACCGGGGAGCTGTTTTTT. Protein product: CASRLAEGSTGELFF.

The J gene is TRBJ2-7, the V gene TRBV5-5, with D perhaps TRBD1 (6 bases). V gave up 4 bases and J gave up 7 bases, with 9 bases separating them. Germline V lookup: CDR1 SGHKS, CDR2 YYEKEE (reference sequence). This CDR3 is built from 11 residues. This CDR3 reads CASSNGQEQYF. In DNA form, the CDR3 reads TGTGCCAGCAGCAATGGACAGGAGCAGTACTTC.

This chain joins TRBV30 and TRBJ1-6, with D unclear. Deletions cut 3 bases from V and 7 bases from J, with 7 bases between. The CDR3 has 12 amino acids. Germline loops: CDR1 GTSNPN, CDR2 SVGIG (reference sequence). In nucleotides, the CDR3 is TGTGCCTGGAGCCGGGGAAATTCACCCCTCCACTTT. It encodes CAWSRGNSPLHF.

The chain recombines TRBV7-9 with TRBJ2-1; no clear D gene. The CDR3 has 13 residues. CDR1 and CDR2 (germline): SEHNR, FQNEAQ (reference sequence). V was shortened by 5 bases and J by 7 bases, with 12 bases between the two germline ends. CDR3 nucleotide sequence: TGTGCCAGCAGCGCGCTCCCCCAAAATGAGCAGTTCTTC. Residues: CASSALPQNEQFF.

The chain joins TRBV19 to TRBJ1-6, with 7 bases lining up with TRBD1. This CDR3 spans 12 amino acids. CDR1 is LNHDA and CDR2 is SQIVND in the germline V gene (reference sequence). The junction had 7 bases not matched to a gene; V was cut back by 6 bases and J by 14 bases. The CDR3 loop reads CASRRQGRALHF. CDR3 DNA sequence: TGTGCCAGTAGGAGACAGGGACGGGCCCTCCACTTT.

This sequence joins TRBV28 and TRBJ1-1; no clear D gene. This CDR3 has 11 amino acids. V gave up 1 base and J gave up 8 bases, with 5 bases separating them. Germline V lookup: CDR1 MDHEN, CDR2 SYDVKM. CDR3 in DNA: TGTGCCAGCAGTTTATCAGTAGAAGCTTTCTTT. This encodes CASSLSVEAFF.

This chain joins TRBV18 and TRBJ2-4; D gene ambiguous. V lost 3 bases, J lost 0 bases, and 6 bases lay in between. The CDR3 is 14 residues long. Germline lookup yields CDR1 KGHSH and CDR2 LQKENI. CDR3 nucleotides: TGTGCCAGCTCACCGCGAGAAGCCAAAAACATTCAGTACTTC. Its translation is CASSPREAKNIQYF.

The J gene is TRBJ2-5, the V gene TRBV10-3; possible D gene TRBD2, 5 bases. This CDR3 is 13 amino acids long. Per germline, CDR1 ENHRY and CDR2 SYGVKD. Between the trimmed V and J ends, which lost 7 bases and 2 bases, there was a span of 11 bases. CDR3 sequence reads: CAIKSSGQETQYF. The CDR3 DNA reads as TGTGCCATCAAATCAAGCGGACAAGAGACCCAGTACTTC.

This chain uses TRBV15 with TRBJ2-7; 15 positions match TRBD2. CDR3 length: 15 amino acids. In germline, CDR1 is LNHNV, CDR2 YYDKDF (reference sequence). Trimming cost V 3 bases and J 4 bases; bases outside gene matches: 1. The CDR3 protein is CATSRGLAGGYEQYF. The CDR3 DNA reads TGTGCCACCAGCAGGGGACTAGCGGGAGGATACGAGCAGTACTTC.

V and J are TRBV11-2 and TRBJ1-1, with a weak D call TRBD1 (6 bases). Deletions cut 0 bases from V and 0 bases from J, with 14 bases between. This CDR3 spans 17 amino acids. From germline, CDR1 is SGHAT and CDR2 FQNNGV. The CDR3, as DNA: TGTGCCAGCAGCTTAGAACCCCTGGACAGCCTGAACACTGAAGCTTTCTTT. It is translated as CASSLEPLDSLNTEAFF.

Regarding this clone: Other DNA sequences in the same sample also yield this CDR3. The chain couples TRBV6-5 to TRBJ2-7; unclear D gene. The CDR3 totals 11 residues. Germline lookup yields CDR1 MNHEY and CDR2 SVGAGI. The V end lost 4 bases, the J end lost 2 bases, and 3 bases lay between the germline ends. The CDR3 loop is CASSSPYEQYF. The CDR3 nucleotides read TGTGCCAGCAGTTCTCCCTACGAGCAGTACTTC.

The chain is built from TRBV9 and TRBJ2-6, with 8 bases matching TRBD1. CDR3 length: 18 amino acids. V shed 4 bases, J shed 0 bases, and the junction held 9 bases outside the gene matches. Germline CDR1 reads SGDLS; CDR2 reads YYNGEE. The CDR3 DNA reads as TGTGCCAGCAGCCCCCTGGGACAGGCAATCTCTGGGGCCAACGTCCTGACTTTC. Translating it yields CASSPLGQAISGANVLTF. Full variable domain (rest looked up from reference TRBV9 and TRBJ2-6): DSGVTQTPKHLITATGQRVTLRCSPRSGDLSVYWYQQSLDQGLQFLIQYYNGEERAKGNILERFSAQQFPDLHSELNLSSLELGDSALYFCASSPLGQAISGANVLTFGAGSRLTVL.

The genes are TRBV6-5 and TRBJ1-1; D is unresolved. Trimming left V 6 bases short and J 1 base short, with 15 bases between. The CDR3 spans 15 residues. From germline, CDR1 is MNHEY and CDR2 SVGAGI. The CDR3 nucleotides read TGTGCCAGCAGGTGGGAGGGAGGAACGAACACTGAAGCTTTCTTT. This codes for CASRWEGGTNTEAFF.

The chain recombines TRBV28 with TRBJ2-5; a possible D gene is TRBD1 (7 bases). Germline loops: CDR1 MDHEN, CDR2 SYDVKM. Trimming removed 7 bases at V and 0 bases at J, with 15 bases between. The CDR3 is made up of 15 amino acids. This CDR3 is CASTLAGGYQETQYF. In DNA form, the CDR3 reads TGTGCCAGCACCCTTGCAGGGGGGTACCAAGAGACCCAGTACTTC.

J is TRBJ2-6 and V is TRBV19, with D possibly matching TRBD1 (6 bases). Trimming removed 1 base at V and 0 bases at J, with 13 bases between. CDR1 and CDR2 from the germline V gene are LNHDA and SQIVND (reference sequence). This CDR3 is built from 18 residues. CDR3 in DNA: TGTGCCAGTAGTATAGCACCGGGGACAACCTCTGGGGCCAACGTCCTGACTTTC. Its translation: CASSIAPGTTSGANVLTF. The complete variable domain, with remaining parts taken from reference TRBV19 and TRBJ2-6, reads DGGITQSPKYLFRKEGQNVTLSCEQNLNHDAMYWYRQDPGQGLRLIYYSQIVNDFQKGDIAEGYSVSREKKESFPLTVTSAQKNPTAFYLCASSIAPGTTSGANVLTFGAGSRLTVL.

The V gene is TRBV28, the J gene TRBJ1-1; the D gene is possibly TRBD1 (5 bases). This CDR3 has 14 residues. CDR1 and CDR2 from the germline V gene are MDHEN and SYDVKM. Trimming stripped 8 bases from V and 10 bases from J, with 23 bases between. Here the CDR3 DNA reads TGTGCCAGCGAAGTAGCGGGGCTGGGGTATGGAGCTTTCTTT. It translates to CASEVAGLGYGAFF.

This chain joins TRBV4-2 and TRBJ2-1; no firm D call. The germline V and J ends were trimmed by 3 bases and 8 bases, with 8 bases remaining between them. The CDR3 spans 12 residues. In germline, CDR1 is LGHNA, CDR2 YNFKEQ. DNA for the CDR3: TGTGCCAGCAGCCACAACGACTATGAGCAGTTCTTC. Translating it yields CASSHNDYEQFF.

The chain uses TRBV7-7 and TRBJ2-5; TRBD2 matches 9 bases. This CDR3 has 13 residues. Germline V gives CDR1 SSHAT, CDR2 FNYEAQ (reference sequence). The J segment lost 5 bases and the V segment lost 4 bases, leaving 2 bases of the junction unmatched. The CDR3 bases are TGTGCCAGCAGCTCAGGACTAGCGGAGACCCAGTACTTC. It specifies CASSSGLAETQYF.